Below, one T cell receptor (beta chain) is given with its context. The antigen is unknown. cDNA synthesis used the whole RNA isolate, giving expressed TCRB sequences. Profiled with immunoSEQ multiplex PCR; TCRdb holds only in-frame clones, not every one. The table includes more than 250,000 clones, about 20% detected once. The source of the sample is a study of beta chain features in type 1 diabetes. The CDR3 runs to 14 residues. The germline CDR1 and CDR2 sequences are SGDLS and YYNGEE. With V trimmed by 3 bases and J by 4 bases, 4 bases remained unmatched. CD4+ cells of the naive, central memory, regulatory and stem cell-like memory types were sorted via CD45RO/CCR7/CD25/CD127/CD95/CD27. Study observations and caveats: When Type 1 diabetes patients were examined, their TCRB CDR3s proved moderately but significantly shorter in all four CD4+ subsets. Insertions were fewer and deletions more numerous at VDJ junctions in type 1 diabetes patients.

The receptor was isolated from a woman aged 40 to 49 with type 1 diabetes. The chain couples TRBV9 to TRBJ2-5, with 9 bases that match TRBD1. Sequencing was carried out using naive CD4+ T cells from blood. Here the CDR3 reads CASSAGTGRETQYF. CDR3 nucleotides: TGTGCCAGCAGCGCCGGGACAGGGCGAGAGACCCAGTACTTC.